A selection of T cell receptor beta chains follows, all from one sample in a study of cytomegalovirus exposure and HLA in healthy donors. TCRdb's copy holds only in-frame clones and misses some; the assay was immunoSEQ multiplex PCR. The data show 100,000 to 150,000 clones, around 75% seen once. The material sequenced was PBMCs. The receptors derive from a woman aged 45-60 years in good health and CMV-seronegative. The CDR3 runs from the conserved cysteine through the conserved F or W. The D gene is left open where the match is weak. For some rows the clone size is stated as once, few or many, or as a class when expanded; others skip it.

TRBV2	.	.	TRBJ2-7	CASMEGSSYEQYF	TGTGCCAGCATGGAGGGGAGCTCCTACGAGCAGTACTTC
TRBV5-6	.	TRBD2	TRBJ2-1	CASSLGGTSAVNEQFF	TGTGCCAGCAGCTTAGGTGGAACTAGCGCGGTCAATGAGCAGTTCTTC
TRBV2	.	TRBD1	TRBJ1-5	CASSEPIETGVKHF	TGTGCCAGCAGTGAACCGATAGAGACAGGGGTCAAGCATTTT
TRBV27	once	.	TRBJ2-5	CASRHYRGRAWETQYF	TGTGCCAGCAGGCATTACAGGGGGAGGGCTTGGGAGACCCAGTACTTC
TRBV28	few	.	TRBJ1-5	CASSQHGGGVSNQPQHF	TGTGCCAGCAGTCAACACGGTGGAGGAGTGAGCAATCAGCCCCAGCATTTT
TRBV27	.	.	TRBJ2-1	CASSLSIASPDEQFF	TGTGCCAGCAGTTTATCGATAGCTAGCCCCGATGAGCAGTTCTTC
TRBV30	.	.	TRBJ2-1	CAWRSDLSSYNEQFF	TGTGCCTGGAGATCGGACTTGAGCTCCTACAATGAGCAGTTCTTC
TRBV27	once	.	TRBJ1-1	CASSGQNTEAFF	TGTGCCAGCAGTGGACAGAACACTGAAGCTTTCTTT
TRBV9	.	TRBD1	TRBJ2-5	CASSVWTGRETQYF	TGTGCCAGCAGCGTATGGACAGGTCGAGAGACCCAGTACTTC
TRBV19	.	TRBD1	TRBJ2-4	CASRDRNKNIQYF	TGTGCCAGTCGGGACAGAAATAAAAACATTCAGTACTTC